The 8 T cell receptor beta chains below come from one sample, sequenced in a study of cytomegalovirus exposure and HLA in healthy donors. PCR primers comprised 60 Vbeta and 13 Jbeta primers. The data were produced by immunoSEQ multiplex PCR, yet TCRdb's version contains in-frame clones alone and is incomplete. The table includes over 120,000 clones, less than 85% detected once. The sample consisted of PBMCs. The receptors shown here come from a woman aged 55-69 years in good health and CMV-seropositive.

The table lists this clone with a few counts. The J gene is TRBJ2-3, the V gene TRBV6-1; 7 nucleotides match TRBD2. V was clipped by 10 bases and J by 3 bases; unmatched bases: 10. This CDR3 is built from 14 residues. CDR1 is MNHNS and CDR2 is SASEGT in the germline V gene. The DNA of the CDR3 is TGTGCCACTCGACGGCGGGAGAGGACAGATACGCAGTATTTT. Its translation: CATRRRERTDTQYF.

This clone has a single count. The genes are TRBV6-5 and TRBJ1-1, with TRBD1 identical over 8 bases. Germline V gene lookup returns CDR1 MNHEY and CDR2 SVGAGI. This CDR3 has 12 residues. J gave up 11 bases and V 5 bases, and 7 bases lay outside the gene matches. The chain's CDR3 is CASSQDRVVAFF. CDR3 bases: TGTGCCAGCAGTCAGGACAGGGTGGTCGCTTTCTTT.

This clone occurred once. This CDR3 is CASSQVQRGNTEAFF. The CDR3 DNA reads as TGCGCCAGCAGCCAAGTCCAACGGGGAAACACTGAAGCTTTCTTT. This chain connects TRBV4-1 to TRBJ1-1; no firm D call. Germline-derived CDR1 and CDR2 are MGHRA and YSYEKL. With 1 base removed from V and 2 bases from J, the gap between germline ends came to 11 bases. There are 15 residues in the CDR3.

This clone came up a few times. V and J are TRBV5-4 and TRBJ1-1; D not certain. Trimming removed 1 base at V and 1 base at J, with 11 bases between. This CDR3 has 15 residues. Germline CDR1 SGHNT, CDR2 YYREEE (reference sequence). DNA for the CDR3: TGTGCCAGCAGCTTGAGCGTTTCACCGAACACTGAAGCTTTCTTT. Its protein product is CASSLSVSPNTEAFF.

V gene TRBV5-1 combines with J gene TRBJ1-1; D gene uncertain. The germline V gene encodes CDR1 SGHRS and CDR2 YFSETQ. The CDR3 extends over 14 amino acids. Deletions cut 6 bases from V and 9 bases from J, with 21 bases between. CDR3 region: CASTLREANRKAFF. CDR3 DNA: TGCGCCAGCACCCTGCGGGAGGCCAACCGGAAAGCTTTCTTT. The full variable domain, rest sourced from reference TRBV5-1 and TRBJ1-1, is KAGVTQTPRYLIKTRGQQVTLSCSPISGHRSVSWYQQTPGQGLQFLFEYFSETQRNKGNFPGRFSGRQFSNSRSEMNVSTLELGDSALYLCASTLREANRKAFFGQGTRLTVV.

The V gene is TRBV10-3, the J gene TRBJ1-2; TRBD1 matches at 9 bases. V gave up 3 bases and J gave up 8 bases; unmatched junction bases: 10. Per the germline V gene, CDR1 is ENHRY and CDR2 is SYGVKD. The CDR3 totals 15 residues. The CDR3 sequence is CAISDMGDRDEGYTF. CDR3 bases: TGTGCCATCAGTGATATGGGGGACAGGGATGAAGGCTACACCTTC.

This clone appeared once. The rearrangement links TRBV2 to TRBJ1-1, with 8 positions matching TRBD1. This CDR3 spans 14 amino acids. Losses at the gene ends were 8 bases for V and 4 bases for J; bases not matched to a gene: 9. Germline V lookup: CDR1 SNHLY, CDR2 FYNNEI. This CDR3 is CASLGQGEGTEAFF. Here the CDR3 DNA reads TGTGCCAGCTTAGGACAGGGTGAGGGCACTGAAGCTTTCTTT.

The chain recombines TRBV29-1 with TRBJ2-1, with D tentatively TRBD1 (6 bases). Trimming took off 3 bases at V and 4 bases at J, with 13 bases between the two ends. Germline assignment: CDR1 SQVTM and CDR2 ANQGSEA. The CDR3 contains 14 residues. This CDR3 is CSVERDIGYNEQFF. The CDR3 DNA sequence: TGCAGCGTTGAGAGGGACATCGGATACAATGAGCAGTTCTTC.